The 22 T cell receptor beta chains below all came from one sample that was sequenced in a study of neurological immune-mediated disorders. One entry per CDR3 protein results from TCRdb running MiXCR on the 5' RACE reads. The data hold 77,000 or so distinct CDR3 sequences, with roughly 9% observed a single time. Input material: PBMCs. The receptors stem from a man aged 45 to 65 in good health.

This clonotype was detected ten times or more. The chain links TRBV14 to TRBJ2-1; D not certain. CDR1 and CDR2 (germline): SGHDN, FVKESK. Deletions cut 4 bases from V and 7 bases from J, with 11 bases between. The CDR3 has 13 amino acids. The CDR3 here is CASSRPMANEQFF. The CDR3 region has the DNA TGTGCCAGCAGCCGCCCGATGGCGAATGAGCAGTTCTTC.

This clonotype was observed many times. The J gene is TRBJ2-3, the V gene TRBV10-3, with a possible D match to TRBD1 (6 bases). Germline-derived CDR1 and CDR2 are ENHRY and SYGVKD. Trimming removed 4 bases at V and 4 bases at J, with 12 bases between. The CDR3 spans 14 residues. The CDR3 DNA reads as TGTGCCATCAGTGGGGGTTGGGGGCCAGATACGCAGTATTTT. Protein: CAISGGWGPDTQYF.

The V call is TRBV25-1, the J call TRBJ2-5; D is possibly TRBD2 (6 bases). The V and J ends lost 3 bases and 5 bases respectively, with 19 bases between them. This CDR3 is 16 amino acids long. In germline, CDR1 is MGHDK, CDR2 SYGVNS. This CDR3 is CASSDDRGLRVETQYF. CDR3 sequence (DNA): TGTGCCAGCAGTGACGACCGGGGACTTCGGGTCGAGACCCAGTACTTC. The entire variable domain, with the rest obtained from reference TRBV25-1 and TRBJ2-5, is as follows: EADIYQTPRYLVIGTGKKITLECSQTMGHDKMYWYQQDPGMELHLIHYSYGVNSTEKGDLSSESTVSRIRTEHFPLTLESARPSHTSQYLCASSDDRGLRVETQYFGPGTRLLVL.

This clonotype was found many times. The chain's CDR3 is CASSESGSGNTIYF. The CDR3 coding sequence is TGTGCCAGCAGTGAATCCGGGTCTGGAAACACCATATATTTT. This rearrangement joins TRBV6-1 to TRBJ1-3; D ambiguous. V dropped 2 bases and J dropped 1 base, with 6 bases sitting between them. Germline V gene lookup returns CDR1 MNHNS and CDR2 SASEGT. This CDR3 is 14 amino acids long.

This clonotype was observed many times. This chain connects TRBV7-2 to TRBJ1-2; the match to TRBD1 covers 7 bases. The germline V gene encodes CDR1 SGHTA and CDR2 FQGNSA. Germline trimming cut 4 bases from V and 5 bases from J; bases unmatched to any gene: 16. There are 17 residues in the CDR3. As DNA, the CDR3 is TGTGCCAGCAGCTCTCTAGCAGGGGGTCAGATAGAATATGGCTACACCTTC. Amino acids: CASSSLAGGQIEYGYTF.

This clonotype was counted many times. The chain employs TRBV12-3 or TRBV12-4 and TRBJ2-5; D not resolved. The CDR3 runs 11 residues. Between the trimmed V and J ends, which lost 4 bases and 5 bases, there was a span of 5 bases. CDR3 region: CASSSGETQYF. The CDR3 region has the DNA TGTGCCAGCAGTTCAGGCGAGACCCAGTACTTC.

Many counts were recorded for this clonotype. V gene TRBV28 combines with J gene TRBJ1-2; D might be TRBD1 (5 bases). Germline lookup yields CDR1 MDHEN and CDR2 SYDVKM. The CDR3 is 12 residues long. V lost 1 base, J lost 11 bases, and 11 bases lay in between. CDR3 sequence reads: CASSLFAGVYTF. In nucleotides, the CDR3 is TGTGCCAGCAGTTTATTTGCGGGGGTTTACACCTTC.

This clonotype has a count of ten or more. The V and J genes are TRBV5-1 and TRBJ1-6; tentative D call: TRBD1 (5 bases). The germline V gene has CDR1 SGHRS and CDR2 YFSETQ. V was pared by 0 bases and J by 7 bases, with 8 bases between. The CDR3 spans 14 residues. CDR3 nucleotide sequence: TGCGCCAGCAGCTTGGGGGACCTCAATTCACCCCTCCACTTT. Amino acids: CASSLGDLNSPLHF. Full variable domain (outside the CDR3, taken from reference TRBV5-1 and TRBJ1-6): KAGVTQTPRYLIKTRGQQVTLSCSPISGHRSVSWYQQTPGQGLQFLFEYFSETQRNKGNFPGRFSGRQFSNSRSEMNVSTLELGDSALYLCASSLGDLNSPLHFGNGTRLTVT.

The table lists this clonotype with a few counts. CDR3 coding DNA: TGCGCCAGCAGCTTGGGGGCGGAATTCAAAGAGACCCAGTACTTC. It encodes CASSLGAEFKETQYF. V is TRBV5-1 and J is TRBJ2-5; D gene uncertain. V was clipped by 0 bases and J by 3 bases, with 12 bases between them. This CDR3 has 15 residues. From germline, CDR1 is SGHRS and CDR2 YFSETQ. The complete variable domain, with remaining parts taken from reference TRBV5-1 and TRBJ2-5, reads KAGVTQTPRYLIKTRGQQVTLSCSPISGHRSVSWYQQTPGQGLQFLFEYFSETQRNKGNFPGRFSGRQFSNSRSEMNVSTLELGDSALYLCASSLGAEFKETQYFGPGTRLLVL.

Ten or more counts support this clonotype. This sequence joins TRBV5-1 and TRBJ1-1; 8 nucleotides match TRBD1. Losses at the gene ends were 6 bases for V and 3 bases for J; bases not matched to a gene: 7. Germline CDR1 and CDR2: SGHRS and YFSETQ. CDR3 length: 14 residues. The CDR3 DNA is TGCGCCAGCACCCCGGACAGGGTCGACACTGAAGCTTTCTTT. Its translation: CASTPDRVDTEAFF.

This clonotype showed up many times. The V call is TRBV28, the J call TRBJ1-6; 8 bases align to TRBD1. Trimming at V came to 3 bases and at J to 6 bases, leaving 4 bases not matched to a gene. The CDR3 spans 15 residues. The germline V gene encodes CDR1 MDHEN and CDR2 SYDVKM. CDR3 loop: CASSFGTGFNSPLHF. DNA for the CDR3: TGTGCCAGCAGTTTTGGGACAGGTTTTAATTCACCCCTCCACTTT.

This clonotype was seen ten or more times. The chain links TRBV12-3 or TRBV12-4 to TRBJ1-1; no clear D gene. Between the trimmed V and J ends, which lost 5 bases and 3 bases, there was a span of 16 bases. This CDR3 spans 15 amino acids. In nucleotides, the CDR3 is TGTGCCAGCAGTCCGGGGAGCGGGTGGGACACTGAAGCTTTCTTT. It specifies CASSPGSGWDTEAFF.

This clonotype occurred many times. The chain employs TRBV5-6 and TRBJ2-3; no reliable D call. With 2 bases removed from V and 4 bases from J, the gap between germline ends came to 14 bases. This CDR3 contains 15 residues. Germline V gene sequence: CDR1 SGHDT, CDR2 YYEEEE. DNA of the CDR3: TGTGCCAGCAGCTTTGGTACCGGAGTGGCAGATACGCAGTATTTT. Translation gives CASSFGTGVADTQYF.

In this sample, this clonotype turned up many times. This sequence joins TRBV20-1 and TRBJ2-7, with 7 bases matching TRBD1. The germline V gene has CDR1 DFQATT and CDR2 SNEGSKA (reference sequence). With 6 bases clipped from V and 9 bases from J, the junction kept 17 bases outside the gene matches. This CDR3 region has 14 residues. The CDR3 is CSANEQGLATTQYF. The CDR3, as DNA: TGCAGTGCCAACGAACAGGGGCTAGCTACGACGCAGTACTTC.

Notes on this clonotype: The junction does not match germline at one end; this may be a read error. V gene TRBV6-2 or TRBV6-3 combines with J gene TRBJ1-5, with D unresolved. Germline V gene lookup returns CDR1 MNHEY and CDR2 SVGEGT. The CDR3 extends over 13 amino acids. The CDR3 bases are TGTGCCAGCAGTCACGGACTTAATCAGCTCCAGCATTTC. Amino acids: CASSHGLNQLQHF.

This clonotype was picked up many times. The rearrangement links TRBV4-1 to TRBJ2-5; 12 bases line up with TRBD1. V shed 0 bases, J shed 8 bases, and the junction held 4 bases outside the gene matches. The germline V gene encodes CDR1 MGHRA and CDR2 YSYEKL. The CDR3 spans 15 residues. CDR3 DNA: TGCGCCAGCAGCCAAGAGGGGACAGGGGGCGTCACCCAGTACTTC. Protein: CASSQEGTGGVTQYF.

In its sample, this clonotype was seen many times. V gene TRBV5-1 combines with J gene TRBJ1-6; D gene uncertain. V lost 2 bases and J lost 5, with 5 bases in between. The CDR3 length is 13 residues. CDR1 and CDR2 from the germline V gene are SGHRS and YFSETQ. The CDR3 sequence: CASSFGDNSPLHF. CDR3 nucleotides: TGCGCCAGCAGCTTTGGGGATAATTCACCCCTCCACTTT.

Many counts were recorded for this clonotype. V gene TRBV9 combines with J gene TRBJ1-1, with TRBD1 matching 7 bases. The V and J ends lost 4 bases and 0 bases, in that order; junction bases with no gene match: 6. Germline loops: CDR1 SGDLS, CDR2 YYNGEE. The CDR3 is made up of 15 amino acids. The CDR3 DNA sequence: TGTGCCAGCAGCCTTTCCGGGACAGTGAACACTGAAGCTTTCTTT. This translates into CASSLSGTVNTEAFF.

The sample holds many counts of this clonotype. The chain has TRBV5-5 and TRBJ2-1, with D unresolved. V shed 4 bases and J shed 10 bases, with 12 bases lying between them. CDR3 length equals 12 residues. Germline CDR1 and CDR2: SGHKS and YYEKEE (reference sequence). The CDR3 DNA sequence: TGTGCCAGCAGCGCCCCGGTTGGCGAGCAGTTCTTC. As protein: CASSAPVGEQFF. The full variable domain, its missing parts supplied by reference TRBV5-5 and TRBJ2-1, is DAGVTQSPTHLIKTRGQQVTLRCSPISGHKSVSWYQQVLGQGPQFIFQYYEKEERGRGNFPDRFSARQFPNYSSELNVNALLLGDSALYLCASSAPVGEQFFGPGTRLTVL.

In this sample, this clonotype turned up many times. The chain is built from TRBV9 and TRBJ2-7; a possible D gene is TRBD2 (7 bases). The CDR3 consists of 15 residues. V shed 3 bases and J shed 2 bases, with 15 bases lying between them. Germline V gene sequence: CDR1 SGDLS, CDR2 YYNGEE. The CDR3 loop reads CASSGEGGNPYEQYF. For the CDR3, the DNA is TGTGCCAGCAGCGGGGAGGGGGGGAACCCCTACGAGCAGTACTTC. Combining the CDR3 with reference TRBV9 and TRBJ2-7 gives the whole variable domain DSGVTQTPKHLITATGQRVTLRCSPRSGDLSVYWYQQSLDQGLQFLIQYYNGEERAKGNILERFSAQQFPDLHSELNLSSLELGDSALYFCASSGEGGNPYEQYFGPGTRLTVT.

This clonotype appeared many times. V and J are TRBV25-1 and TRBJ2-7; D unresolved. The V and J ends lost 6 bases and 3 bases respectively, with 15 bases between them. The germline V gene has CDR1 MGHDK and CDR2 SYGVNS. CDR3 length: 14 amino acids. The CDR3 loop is CASRGIGPHYEQYF. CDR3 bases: TGTGCCAGCAGGGGAATAGGGCCTCACTACGAGCAGTACTTC.

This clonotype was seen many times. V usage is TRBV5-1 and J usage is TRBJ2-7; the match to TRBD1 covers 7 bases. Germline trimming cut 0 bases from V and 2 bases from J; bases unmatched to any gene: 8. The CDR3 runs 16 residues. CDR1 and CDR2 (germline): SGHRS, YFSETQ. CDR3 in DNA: TGCGCCAGCAGCTTGGCTGAAGGGGGCCCGACCTACGAGCAGTACTTC. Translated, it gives CASSLAEGGPTYEQYF. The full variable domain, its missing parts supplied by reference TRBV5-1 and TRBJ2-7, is KAGVTQTPRYLIKTRGQQVTLSCSPISGHRSVSWYQQTPGQGLQFLFEYFSETQRNKGNFPGRFSGRQFSNSRSEMNVSTLELGDSALYLCASSLAEGGPTYEQYFGPGTRLTVT.